The next 7 T cell receptor beta chains were all read from a single sample in a study of CXCR3-negative and CXCR3-positive naive CD8 T cells. The study made its TRB cDNA libraries by 5' RACE, adding UMI labels. TCRdb re-called the 5' RACE reads; every CDR3 protein appears as one record, without DNA. Its clone listing holds roughly 6,000 distinct CDR3 sequences. Findings of the study overall: The TRB CDR3s that CXCR3-positive naive cells carried were more hydrophobic than those of CXCR3-negative naive cells.

No antigens are known for them. The specimen was naive CXCR3+ CD8+ T cells from blood. As for subset: CD45RO-CCR7+CD27+CD95- naive CD8+ T cells expressing CXCR3 (TNR3+). The receptor set was obtained from a human donor in good health. Some clones in this sample may be carry-over from other donors' samples.

The rearrangement links TRBV4-2 to TRBJ2-1. Germline CDR1 reads LGHNA; CDR2 reads YNFKEQ. The CDR3 has 11 amino acids. The CDR3 loop is CASSQGEEQFF.

This sequence joins TRBV9 and TRBJ2-1. This CDR3 has 16 residues. Germline CDR1 reads SGDLS; CDR2 reads YYNGEE. CDR3 sequence reads: CASSVSVGNSYNEQFF.

Judged by frequency, this clonotype is medium-sized. V usage is TRBV11-2 and J usage is TRBJ2-1; TCRdb calls TRBD1, which cannot be checked without DNA. This CDR3 contains 17 residues. CDR1 is SGHAT and CDR2 is FQNNGV in the germline V gene. The CDR3 loop reads CASSLVVGDSSYNEQFF.

V usage is TRBV4-1 and J usage is TRBJ2-1; with no DNA, the TCRdb D assignment of TRBD2 cannot be verified. Per the germline V gene, CDR1 is MGHRA and CDR2 is YSYEKL. This CDR3 region has 15 residues. The CDR3 reads CASSQGLAGIDEQFF.

According to its frequency, this clonotype is medium-sized. This sequence joins TRBV4-3 and TRBJ2-1. Germline lookup yields CDR1 LGHNA and CDR2 YSLEER. The CDR3 is made up of 17 amino acids. The CDR3 reads CASSQEGWEVQYNEQFF.

This clonotype is identified as medium-sized from frequency. The gene calls are TRBV7-9 and TRBJ1-1; TCRdb reports TRBD1, a call that lacks DNA to check it against. The CDR3 is 12 amino acids. Germline loops: CDR1 SEHNR, CDR2 FQNEAQ (reference sequence). This chain's CDR3 is CASKTGYTEAFF.

This sequence joins TRBV7-6 and TRBJ2-7; the TRBD2 assignment by TCRdb is unverifiable without DNA. This CDR3 is 16 amino acids long. From germline, CDR1 is SGHVS and CDR2 FNYEAQ. The chain's CDR3 is CASSLGGTHSSYEQYF.